This TCR beta chain comes out of a study of T cells expressing NK-cell markers (dated by TCRdb to 2020 to 2021). Regarding the complete study: In sorted CD3+CD56+NKG2C+, CD3+CD56+NKG2C- and CD3+CD56-NKG2C+ T-cell subsets from 8 or 9 donors, TCR beta-chain repertoires were profiled. Seven of the eight sequenced donors were HCMV-seropositive and one was HCMV-seronegative. The eight sequenced donors were randomly selected healthy volunteers, three men and five women. Libraries were sequenced as 2 x 150 bp reads on Illumina HiSeq 2000/2500, MiSeq or NextSeq.

Instrument on record: Illumina HiSeq 2000. TCR beta cDNA libraries were made by 5'RACE template switching that added a universal primer site and unique molecular identifiers. Synthesis of cDNA was primed from the TCR beta constant segment and was followed by two consecutive PCR amplification steps. In the original analysis: Reads were demultiplexed and grouped by UMI with MIGEC, and clonotypes were assembled and quantified with MiTCR. To remove erroneous sequences, TCR cDNA sequences were retained only when supported by two or more reads. Downstream repertoire analysis used the tcR package, and clonotypes were matched across fractions by CDR3 nucleotide sequence plus V segment. VDJmatch was used to annotate antigen specificity against VDJdb, with one amino acid substitution allowed in CDR3. TCRdb reanalyzed the reads, keeping one entry per CDR3 protein sequence and omitting DNA. These V and J calls rely on TCRdb rather than the paper's analysis. The sample's own table lists about 260,000 distinct CDR3 sequences. The leading ten clones occupy around 0.42% of the sample.

Overall results and qualifications from the work: It remained unclear whether the expanded NKG2C-expressing T cell clones were specific for HCMV antigens. In several donors, the dominant CD3+CD56+NKG2C+ clonotypes ranked among the top 10 CD8+ clonotypes, making up roughly 1.0-8% of CD8+ T cells. Those dominant clonotypes were again the most abundant among CD3+CD56-NKG2C+ cells in a handful of donors, at roughly 25-60.1%.

A commercial ELISA kit detecting HCMV-specific IgG in serum was used to determine HCMV serostatus. Ficoll density gradient centrifugation was used to isolate peripheral blood mononuclear cells from blood. From a lookup of the germline V gene, CDR1 and CDR2 are MDHEN and SYDVKM. Reading from cysteine to phenylalanine, the CDR3 counts 14 amino acids. The DNA is unrecorded. Of note for this clonotype: Its binding antigen is unknown.

Sequencing input: blood T cells: a sorted CD56 or NKG2C T cell subset, CD4+ or CD8+ T cells, or bulk PBMC T cells (not recorded which). The sequence is built from TRBV28 and TRBJ1-3; TCRdb's D call, TRBD1, is unchecked because there is no DNA. The TCR originated in a man younger than 35 in good health. Donor details come from another sample of the same person, matched by shared clones. The CDR3 is CASSFGTGADTIYF.